The 3 T cell receptor beta chains presented below share a single source sample, sequenced in a study of blood T cell repertoires in COVID-19. TCRdb keeps only in-frame clones here, not all; method: immunoSEQ multiplex PCR. The sample holds about 80,000 clones, over 75% seen once. Sequenced: peripheral blood. The source is a man aged 70 or older with acute or convalescent COVID-19.

V and J are TRBV29-1 and TRBJ2-7, with D possibly TRBD1 on 6 matching bases. The CDR3 loop spans 12 amino acids. V was shortened by 7 bases and J by 7 bases, with 17 bases between the two germline ends. CDR1 is SQVTM, CDR2 ANQGSEA, per germline. CDR3 loop: CSAAGAGEEQYF. For the CDR3, the DNA is TGCAGCGCCGCTGGGGCAGGGGAGGAGCAGTACTTC.

The chain employs TRBV10-2 and TRBJ2-2, with D hard to call. The CDR3 extends over 14 amino acids. V gave up 6 bases and J gave up 0 bases, with 8 bases separating them. From germline, CDR1 is WSHSY and CDR2 SAAADI. The CDR3 nucleotides are TGCGCCAGCAGGTGGGCCGCGAACACCGGGGAGCTGTTTTTT. It specifies CASRWAANTGELFF.

This chain uses TRBV3-1 (or the pseudogene TRBV3-2) with TRBJ1-1; possible D gene TRBD1, 6 bases. Germline-derived CDR1 and CDR2 are LGHDT and YNNKEL (reference sequence). V gave up 1 base and J gave up 4 bases, with 13 bases separating them. CDR3 length equals 15 residues. The CDR3 DNA reads as TGTGCCAGCAGCCAAGGTTTTCAGGGGCCCACTGAAGCTTTCTTT. Residues: CASSQGFQGPTEAFF.